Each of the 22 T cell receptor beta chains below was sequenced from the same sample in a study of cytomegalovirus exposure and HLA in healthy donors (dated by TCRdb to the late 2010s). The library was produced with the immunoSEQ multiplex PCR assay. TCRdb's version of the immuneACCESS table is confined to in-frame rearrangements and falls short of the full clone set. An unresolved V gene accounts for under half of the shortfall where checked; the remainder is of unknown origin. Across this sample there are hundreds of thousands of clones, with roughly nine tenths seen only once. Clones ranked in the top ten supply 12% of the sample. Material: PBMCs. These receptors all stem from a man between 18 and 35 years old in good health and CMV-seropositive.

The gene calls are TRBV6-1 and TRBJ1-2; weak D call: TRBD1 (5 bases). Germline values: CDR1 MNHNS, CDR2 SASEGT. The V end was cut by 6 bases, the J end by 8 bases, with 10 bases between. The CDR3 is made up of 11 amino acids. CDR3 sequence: CASRAGNGYTF. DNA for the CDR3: TGTGCCAGCAGGGCAGGGAACGGCTACACCTTC.

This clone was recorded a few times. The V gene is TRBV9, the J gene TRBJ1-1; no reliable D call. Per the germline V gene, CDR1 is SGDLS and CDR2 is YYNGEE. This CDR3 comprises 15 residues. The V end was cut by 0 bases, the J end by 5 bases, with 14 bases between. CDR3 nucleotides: TGTGCCAGCAGCGTAGCCCCCTCGGGAGGAACTGAAGCTTTCTTT. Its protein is CASSVAPSGGTEAFF.

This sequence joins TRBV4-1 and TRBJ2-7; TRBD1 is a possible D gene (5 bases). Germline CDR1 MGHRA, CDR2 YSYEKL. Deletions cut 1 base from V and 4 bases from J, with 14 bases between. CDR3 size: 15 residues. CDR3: CASSQVAGSGYEQYF. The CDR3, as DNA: TGCGCCAGCAGCCAAGTCGCAGGGTCCGGGTACGAGCAGTACTTC.

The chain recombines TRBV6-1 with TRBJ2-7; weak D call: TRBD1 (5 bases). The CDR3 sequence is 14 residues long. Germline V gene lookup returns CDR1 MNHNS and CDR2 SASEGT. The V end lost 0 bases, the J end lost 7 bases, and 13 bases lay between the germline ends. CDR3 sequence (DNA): TGTGCCAGCAGTGAAGCTGGAAGGGGCCAGGAGCAGTACTTC. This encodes CASSEAGRGQEQYF.

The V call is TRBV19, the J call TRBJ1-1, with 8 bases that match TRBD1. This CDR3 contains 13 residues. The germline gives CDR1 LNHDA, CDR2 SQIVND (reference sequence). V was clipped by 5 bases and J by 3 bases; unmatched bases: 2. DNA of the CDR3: TGTGCCAGTAGTCGACAGGGGTACACTGAAGCTTTCTTT. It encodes CASSRQGYTEAFF.

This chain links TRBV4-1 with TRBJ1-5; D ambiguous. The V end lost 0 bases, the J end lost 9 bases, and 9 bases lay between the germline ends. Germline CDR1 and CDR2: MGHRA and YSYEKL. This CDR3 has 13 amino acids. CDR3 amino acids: CASSQDGGLPQHF. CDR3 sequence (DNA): TGCGCCAGCAGCCAAGATGGAGGGCTGCCCCAGCATTTT.

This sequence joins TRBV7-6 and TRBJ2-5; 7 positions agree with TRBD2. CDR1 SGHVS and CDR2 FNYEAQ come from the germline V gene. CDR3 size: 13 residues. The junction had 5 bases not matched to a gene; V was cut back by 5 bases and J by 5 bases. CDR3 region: CASSPGGSETQYF. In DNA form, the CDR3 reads TGTGCCAGCAGCCCCGGGGGGAGTGAGACCCAGTACTTC.

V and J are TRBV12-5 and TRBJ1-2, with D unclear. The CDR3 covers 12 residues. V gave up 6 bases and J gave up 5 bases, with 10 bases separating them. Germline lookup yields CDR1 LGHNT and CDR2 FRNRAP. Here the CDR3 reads CASGKEGYGYTF. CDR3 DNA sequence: TGTGCTAGTGGGAAAGAAGGATATGGCTACACCTTC.

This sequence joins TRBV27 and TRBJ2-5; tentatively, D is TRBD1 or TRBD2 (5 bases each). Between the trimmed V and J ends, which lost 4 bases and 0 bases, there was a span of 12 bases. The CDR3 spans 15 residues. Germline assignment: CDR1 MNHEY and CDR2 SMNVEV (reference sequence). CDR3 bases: TGTGCCAGCAGTTCATCGGGGCCGTACCAAGAGACCCAGTACTTC. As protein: CASSSSGPYQETQYF.

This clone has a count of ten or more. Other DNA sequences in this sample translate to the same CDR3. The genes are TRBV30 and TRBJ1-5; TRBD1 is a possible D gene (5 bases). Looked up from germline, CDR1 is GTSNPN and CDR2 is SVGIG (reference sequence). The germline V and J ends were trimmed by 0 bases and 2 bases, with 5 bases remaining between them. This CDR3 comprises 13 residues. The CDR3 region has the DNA TGTGCCTGGAGTGTACAGGGCAATCAGCCCCAGCATTTT. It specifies CAWSVQGNQPQHF. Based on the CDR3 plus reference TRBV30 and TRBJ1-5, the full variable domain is SQTIHQWPATLVQPVGSPLSLECTVEGTSNPNLYWYRQAAGRGLQLLFYSVGIGQISSEVPQNLSASRPQDRQFILSSKKLLLSDSGFYLCAWSVQGNQPQHFGDGTRLSIL.

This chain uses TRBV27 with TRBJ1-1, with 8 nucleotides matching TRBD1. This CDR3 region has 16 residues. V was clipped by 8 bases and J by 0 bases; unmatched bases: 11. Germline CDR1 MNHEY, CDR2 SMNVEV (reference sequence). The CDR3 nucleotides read TGTGCCAGCGGATATCGGACAGGGTTGGTGAACACTGAAGCTTTCTTT. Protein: CASGYRTGLVNTEAFF.

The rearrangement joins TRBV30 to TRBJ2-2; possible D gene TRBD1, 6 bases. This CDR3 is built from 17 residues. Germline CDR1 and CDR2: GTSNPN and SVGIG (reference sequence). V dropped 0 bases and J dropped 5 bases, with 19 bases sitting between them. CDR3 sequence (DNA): TGTGCCTGGAGTGTTTACGGCCGGCAGGGGCGGACCGGGGAGCTGTTTTTT. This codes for CAWSVYGRQGRTGELFF.

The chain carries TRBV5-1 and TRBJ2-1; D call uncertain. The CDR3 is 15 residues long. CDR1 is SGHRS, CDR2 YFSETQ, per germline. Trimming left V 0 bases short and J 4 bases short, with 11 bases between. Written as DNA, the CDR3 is TGCGCCAGCAGCTTGGTGTCGGATGTTTACAATGAGCAGTTCTTC. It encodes CASSLVSDVYNEQFF.

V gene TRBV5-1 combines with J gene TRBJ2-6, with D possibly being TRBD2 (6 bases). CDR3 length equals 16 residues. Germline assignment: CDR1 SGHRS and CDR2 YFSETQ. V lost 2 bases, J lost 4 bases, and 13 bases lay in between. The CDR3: CASSLSGRPGANVLTF. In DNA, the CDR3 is TGCGCCAGCAGCTTATCAGGGAGGCCCGGGGCCAACGTCCTGACTTTC. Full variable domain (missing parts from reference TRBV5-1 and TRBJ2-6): KAGVTQTPRYLIKTRGQQVTLSCSPISGHRSVSWYQQTPGQGLQFLFEYFSETQRNKGNFPGRFSGRQFSNSRSEMNVSTLELGDSALYLCASSLSGRPGANVLTFGAGSRLTVL.

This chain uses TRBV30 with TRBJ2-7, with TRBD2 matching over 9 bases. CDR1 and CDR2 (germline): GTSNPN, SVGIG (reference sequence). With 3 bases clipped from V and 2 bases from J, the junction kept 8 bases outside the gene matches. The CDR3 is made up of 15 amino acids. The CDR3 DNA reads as TGTGCCTGGAGCCCCGGACTAGCGTTAGCCTACGAGCAGTACTTC. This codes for CAWSPGLALAYEQYF. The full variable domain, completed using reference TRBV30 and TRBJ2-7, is SQTIHQWPATLVQPVGSPLSLECTVEGTSNPNLYWYRQAAGRGLQLLFYSVGIGQISSEVPQNLSASRPQDRQFILSSKKLLLSDSGFYLCAWSPGLALAYEQYFGPGTRLTVT.

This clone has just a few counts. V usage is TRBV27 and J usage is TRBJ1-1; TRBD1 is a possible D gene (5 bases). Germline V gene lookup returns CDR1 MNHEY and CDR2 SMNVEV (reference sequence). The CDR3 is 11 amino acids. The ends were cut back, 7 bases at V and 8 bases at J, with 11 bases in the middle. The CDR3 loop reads CASIWGREAFF. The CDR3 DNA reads TGTGCCAGCATTTGGGGCCGGGAAGCTTTCTTT.

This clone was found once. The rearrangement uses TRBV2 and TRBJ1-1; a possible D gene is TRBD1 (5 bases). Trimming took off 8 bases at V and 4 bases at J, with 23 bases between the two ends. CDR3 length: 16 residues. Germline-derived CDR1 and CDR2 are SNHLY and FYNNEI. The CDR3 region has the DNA TGTGCCAGCTGCGGGGTGGAGGCTCCTCAGGGCACTGAAGCTTTCTTT. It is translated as CASCGVEAPQGTEAFF.

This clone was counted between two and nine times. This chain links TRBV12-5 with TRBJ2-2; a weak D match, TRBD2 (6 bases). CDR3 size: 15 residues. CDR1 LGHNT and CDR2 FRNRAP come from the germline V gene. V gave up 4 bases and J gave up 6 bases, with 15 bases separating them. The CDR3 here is CASGSYYGGSGELFF. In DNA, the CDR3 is TGTGCTAGTGGTTCGTACTACGGAGGGTCCGGGGAGCTGTTTTTT.

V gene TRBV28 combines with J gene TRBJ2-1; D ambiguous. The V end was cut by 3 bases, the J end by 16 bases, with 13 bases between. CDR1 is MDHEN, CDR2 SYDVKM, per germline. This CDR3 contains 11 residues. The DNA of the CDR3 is TGTGCCAGCAGTTTCTTGGGCAGCGAATTCTTC. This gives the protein CASSFLGSEFF.

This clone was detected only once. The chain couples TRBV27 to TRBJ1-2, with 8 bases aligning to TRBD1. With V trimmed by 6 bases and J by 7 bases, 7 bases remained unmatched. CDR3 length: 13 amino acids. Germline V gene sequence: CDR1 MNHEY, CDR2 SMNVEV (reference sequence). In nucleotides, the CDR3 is TGTGCCAGCAGGGTGCAGGGGGCTGGTGGCTACACCTTC. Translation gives CASRVQGAGGYTF.

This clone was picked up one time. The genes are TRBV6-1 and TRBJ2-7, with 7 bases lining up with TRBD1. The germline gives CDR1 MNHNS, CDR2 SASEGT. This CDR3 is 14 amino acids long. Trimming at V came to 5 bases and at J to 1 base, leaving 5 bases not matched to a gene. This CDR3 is CASSQGGESYEQYF. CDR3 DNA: TGTGCCAGCAGTCAAGGGGGCGAGTCCTACGAGCAGTACTTC.

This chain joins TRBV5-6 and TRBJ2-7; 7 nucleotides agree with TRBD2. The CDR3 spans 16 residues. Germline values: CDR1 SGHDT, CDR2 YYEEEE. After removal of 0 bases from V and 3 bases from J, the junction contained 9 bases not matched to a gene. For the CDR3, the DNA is TGTGCCAGCAGCTTGGGTCCAGCGGGAAACCTCTACGAGCAGTACTTC. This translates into CASSLGPAGNLYEQYF.